These T cell receptor beta chains were read from a single sample in a study of cytomegalovirus exposure and HLA in healthy donors. The method was immunoSEQ multiplex PCR; TCRdb's version includes in-frame clones alone and lacks a portion of them. The profile covers approximately 80,000 clones, with under 95% appearing a single time and 3.6% taken by the ten largest. The material sequenced was PBMCs. The source of these receptors is a woman aged 30 to 39 in good health and CMV-seronegative. Both conserved end residues are part of each CDR3. A D gene is named only where the DNA matches it firmly.

TRBV6-6	TRBJ1-5	.	TGTGCCAGCAAAAGACATCGGGGAAATCAGCCCCAGCATTTT	CASKRHRGNQPQHF
TRBV18	TRBJ2-7	.	TGTGCCAGCTCACCTCAACTAGGTACCTACGAGCAGTACTTC	CASSPQLGTYEQYF
TRBV14	TRBJ2-7	TRBD2	TGTGCCAGCAGCCAACAGCGGGGGATCTACGAGCAGTACTTC	CASSQQRGIYEQYF
TRBV4-3	TRBJ1-1	.	TGCGCCAGCAGTCCGACAGGACATAGTGGGAACACTGAAGCTTTCTTT	CASSPTGHSGNTEAFF
TRBV11-3	TRBJ2-2	.	TGTGCCAGCAGCTTAGCCAGGAACACCGGGGAGCTGTTTTTT	CASSLARNTGELFF
TRBV5-6	TRBJ1-5	TRBD1	TGTGCCAGCAGCAGAGGACAGGCCGATCAGCCCCAGCATTTT	CASSRGQADQPQHF
TRBV28	TRBJ2-3	.	TGTGCCAGCAGTCTACAGCCCCTTACGAATACGCAGTATTTT	CASSLQPLTNTQYF
TRBV5-1	TRBJ1-5	.	TGCGCCAGCAGCTTACAGGGTGATCAGCCCCAGCATTTT	CASSLQGDQPQHF
TRBV6-5	TRBJ1-5	.	TGTGCCAGCAGTCCCGAGTATAGCAATCAGCCCCAGCATTTT	CASSPEYSNQPQHF
TRBV7-2	TRBJ2-3	TRBD1	TGTGCCAGCAGCCCTATATTAAAGACAGGGATAGATACGCAGTATTTT	CASSPILKTGIDTQYF
TRBV7-2	TRBJ2-7	TRBD1	TGTGCCAGCAGCTTAGGTTCCAGGGGGTCCTACGAGCAGTACTTC	CASSLGSRGSYEQYF
TRBV7-9	TRBJ1-2	.	TGTGCCAGCAGCTTGAGTCCCACTAACTATGGCTACACCTTC	CASSLSPTNYGYTF